What follows are 8 T cell receptor beta chains derived from one specimen sequenced in a study of T cells in women clearing cervical HPV infection. Clones were sequenced by immunoSEQ multiplex PCR, and TCRdb holds only the in-frame ones, with some missing. This repertoire comprises tens of thousands of clones; its ten largest clones make up 7.6%. Input material: blood buffy coat. The source of these receptors is a woman between 18 and 70 years old with a cervical HPV16 infection that either progressed to CIN3+ or cleared (not recorded which).

As for this clone: The read finishes 3 residues shy of the CDR3 end, and the germline J gene is used to complete it. The chain joins TRBV2 to TRBJ1-1, with a possible D match to TRBD1 (6 bases). The CDR3 is 14 residues long. V lost 5 bases and J lost 4, with 14 bases in between. Germline V gene data show CDR1 as SNHLY and CDR2 as FYNNEI. The CDR3 spells CASSPGELGTEAFF. The DNA read from the CDR3 is TGTGCCAGCAGTCCAGGGGAATTGGGCACTGAA.

On this clone: The CDR3 end lies 3 residues beyond the end of the read and is filled in from the germline J gene. The V gene is TRBV7-6, the J gene TRBJ2-2, with 11 positions matching TRBD2. V shed 2 bases and J 6 bases; nucleotides not matched to a gene: 8. The CDR3 runs 17 residues. Per germline, CDR1 SGHVS and CDR2 FNYEAQ. CDR3 in amino acids: CASSLLGTSGGSGELFF. The part of the CDR3 DNA that was read is TGTGCCAGCAGCTTATTGGGTACTAGCGGGGGTTCCGGGGAG.

Comments on this clone: From the germline J gene comes the end of the CDR3, since the read stops 3 residues before it. This chain connects TRBV29-1 to TRBJ2-1; 9 bases map to TRBD2. Looked up from germline, CDR1 is SQVTM and CDR2 is ANQGSEA. V lost 4 bases to trimming and J lost 2 bases; unmatched junction nucleotides: 0. The CDR3 totals 13 residues. The part of the CDR3 DNA that was read is TGCAGCGTTGCTAGCGGGACCTACAATGAG. The encoded protein is CSVASGTYNE. The whole CDR3 protein reads CSVASGTYNEQFF.

Comment on this clone: The read ends 3 residues shy of where the CDR3 ends; the end is completed using the germline J gene. The chain links TRBV5-4 to TRBJ2-3, with D tentatively TRBD1 (5 bases). This CDR3 spans 14 amino acids. CDR1 and CDR2 (germline): SGHNT, YYREEE (reference sequence). The germline V and J ends were trimmed by 5 bases and 6 bases, with 16 bases remaining between them. The CDR3 sequence: CASSTGAFRDTQYF. The CDR3 bases that were read are TGTGCCAGCAGTACTGGGGCTTTTCGCGATACG.

Points on this clone: Coverage ceases 3 residues before the CDR3 finishes, and the germline J gene fills in the end. The rearrangement joins TRBV7-3 to TRBJ2-3, with 8 positions matching TRBD2. Looked up from germline, CDR1 is SGHTA and CDR2 is FQGTGA. The trim removed 8 bases at V and 2 bases at J, leaving 6 bases unmatched. The CDR3 has 14 residues. Incomplete CDR3 DNA: TGTGCCAGCGGCCGCGGGGGGATCACAGATACG. Residues: CASGRGGITDT. The whole CDR3 reads CASGRGGITDTQYF.

Remarks on this clone: The DNA ends 3 residues before the CDR3 does, and the rest of the CDR3 is filled in from the germline J gene. The chain carries TRBV2 and TRBJ2-2; maybe TRBD2 (5 bases). The germline V and J ends were trimmed by 7 bases and 5 bases, with 11 bases remaining between them. CDR1 is SNHLY and CDR2 is FYNNEI in the germline V gene. CDR3 size: 13 residues. The CDR3 protein is CASIPRVTGELFF. The covered CDR3 bases are TGTGCCAGCATCCCGAGGGTTACCGGGGAG.

As regards this clone: The read ends 3 residues before the CDR3 terminus; that terminus is restored from the germline J gene. V gene TRBV20-1 combines with J gene TRBJ2-5, with 7 bases matching TRBD2. CDR3 length equals 15 residues. In germline, CDR1 is DFQATT, CDR2 SNEGSKA (reference sequence). J was trimmed by 7 bases and V by 6 bases; bases with no gene match: 17. The CDR3 DNA, read in part, is TGCAGTGCAGCCGACCTAGCGGATGAGGGTGTGACC. The encoded protein is CSAADLADEGVT. The whole CDR3 is CSAADLADEGVTQYF.

The part of the CDR3 DNA that was read is TGTGCCAGTAGTATAAGGACAGCTAACTATGGC. Translating it yields CASSIRTANYG. The complete CDR3 protein is CASSIRTANYGYTF. This chain links TRBV19 with TRBJ1-2, with a possible D match to TRBD1 (6 bases). The sequenced fragment ends 3 residues before the CDR3 boundary, so the rest is inferred from the germline J gene. Germline V CDR1 and CDR2: LNHDA, SQIVND (reference sequence). This CDR3 contains 14 residues. V gave up 2 bases and J gave up 0 bases, with 7 bases separating them.